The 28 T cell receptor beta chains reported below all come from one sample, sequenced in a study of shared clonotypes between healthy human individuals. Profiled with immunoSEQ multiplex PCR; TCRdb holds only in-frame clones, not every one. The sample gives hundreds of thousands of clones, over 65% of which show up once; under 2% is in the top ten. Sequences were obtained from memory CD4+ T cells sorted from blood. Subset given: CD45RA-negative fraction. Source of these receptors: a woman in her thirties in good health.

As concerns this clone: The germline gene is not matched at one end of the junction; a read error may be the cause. CDR3 DNA sequence: TGTGCCTGGAGGCCGGGACACCTCTACGGGCAGTACTTC. This gives the protein CAWRPGHLYGQYF. The rearrangement links TRBV30 to TRBJ2-7; tentative D call: TRBD1 (6 bases). The CDR3 contains 13 residues. Germline CDR1 reads GTSNPN; CDR2 reads SVGIG (reference sequence). Complete variable domain (other parts from reference TRBV30 and TRBJ2-7): SQTIHQWPATLVQPVGSPLSLECTVEGTSNPNLYWYRQAAGRGLQLLFYSVGIGQISSEVPQNLSASRPQDRQFILSSKKLLLSDSGFYLCAWRPGHLYGQYFGPGTRLTVT.

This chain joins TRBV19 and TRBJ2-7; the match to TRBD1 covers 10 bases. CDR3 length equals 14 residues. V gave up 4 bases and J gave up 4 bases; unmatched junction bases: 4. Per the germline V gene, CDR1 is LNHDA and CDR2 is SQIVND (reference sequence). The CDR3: CASSTTGGRYEQYF. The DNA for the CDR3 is TGTGCCAGTAGTACGACAGGGGGCCGTTACGAGCAGTACTTC.

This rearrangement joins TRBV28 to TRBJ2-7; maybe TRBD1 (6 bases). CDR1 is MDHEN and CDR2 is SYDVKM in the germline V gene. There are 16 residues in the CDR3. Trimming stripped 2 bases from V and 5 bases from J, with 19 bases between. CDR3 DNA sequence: TGTGCCAGCAGTTTACCGCTGGGGCTGGGGGCGGACGAGCAGTACTTC. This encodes CASSLPLGLGADEQYF.

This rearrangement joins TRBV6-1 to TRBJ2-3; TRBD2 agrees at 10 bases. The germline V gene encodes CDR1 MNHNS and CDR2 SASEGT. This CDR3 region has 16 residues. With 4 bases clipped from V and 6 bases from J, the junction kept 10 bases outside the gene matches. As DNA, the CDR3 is TGTGCCAGCAGTGCCGGGACTAGCGCTGGGGTGGATACGCAGTATTTT. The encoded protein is CASSAGTSAGVDTQYF.

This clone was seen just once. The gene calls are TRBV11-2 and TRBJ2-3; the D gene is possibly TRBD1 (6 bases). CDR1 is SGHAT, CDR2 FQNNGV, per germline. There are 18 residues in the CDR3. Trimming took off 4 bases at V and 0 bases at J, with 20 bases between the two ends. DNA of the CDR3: TGTGCCAGCAGCTCGATCAGGGGCCGAACGACTAGCACAGATACGCAGTATTTT. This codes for CASSSIRGRTTSTDTQYF. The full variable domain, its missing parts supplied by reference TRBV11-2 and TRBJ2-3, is EAGVAQSPRYKIIEKRQSVAFWCNPISGHATLYWYQQILGQGPKLLIQFQNNGVVDDSQLPKDRFSAERLKGVDSTLKIQPAKLEDSAVYLCASSSIRGRTTSTDTQYFGPGTRLTVL.

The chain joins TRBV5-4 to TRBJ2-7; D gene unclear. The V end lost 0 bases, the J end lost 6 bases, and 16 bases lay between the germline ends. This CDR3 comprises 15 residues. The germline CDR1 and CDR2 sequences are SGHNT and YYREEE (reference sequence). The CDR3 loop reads CASSLAGVLVREQYF. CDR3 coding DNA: TGTGCCAGCAGCTTGGCTGGGGTTTTGGTACGCGAGCAGTACTTC.

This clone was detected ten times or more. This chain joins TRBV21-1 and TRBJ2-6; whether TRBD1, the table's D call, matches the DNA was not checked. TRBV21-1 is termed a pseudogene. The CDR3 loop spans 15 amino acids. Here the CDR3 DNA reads TGTGCCAGCAGCAAGGACAGCTCTGGGGCCAACGTCCTGACTTTC. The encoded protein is CASSKDSSGANVLTF.

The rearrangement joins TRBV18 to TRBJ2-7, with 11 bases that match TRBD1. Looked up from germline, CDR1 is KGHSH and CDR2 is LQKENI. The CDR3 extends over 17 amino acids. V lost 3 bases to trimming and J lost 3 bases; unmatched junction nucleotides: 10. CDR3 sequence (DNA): TGTGCCAGCTCACCGAGGGGACAGGGGGTGGGAGTCTACGAGCAGTACTTC. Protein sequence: CASSPRGQGVGVYEQYF.

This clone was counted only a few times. CDR3 bases: TGTGCCAGCAGCCACGCTGTTGGGCGTGAGCAGTACTTC. Protein: CASSHAVGREQYF. This sequence joins TRBV4-2 and TRBJ2-7, with no clear D. The germline V and J ends were trimmed by 3 bases and 7 bases, with 13 bases remaining between them. This CDR3 region has 13 residues. Germline CDR1 LGHNA, CDR2 YNFKEQ.

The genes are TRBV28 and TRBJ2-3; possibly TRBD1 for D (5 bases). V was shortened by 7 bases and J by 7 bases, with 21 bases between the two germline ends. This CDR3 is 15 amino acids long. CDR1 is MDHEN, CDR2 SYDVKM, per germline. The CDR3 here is CASNDIGAKRHTQYF. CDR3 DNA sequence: TGTGCCAGCAACGACATAGGGGCTAAAAGGCATACGCAGTATTTT.

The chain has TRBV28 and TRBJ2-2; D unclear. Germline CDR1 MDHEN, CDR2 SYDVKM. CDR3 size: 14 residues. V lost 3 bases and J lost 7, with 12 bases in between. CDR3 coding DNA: TGTGCCAGCAGTTTCAACCTAGGGATCGGGGAGCTGTTTTTT. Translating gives CASSFNLGIGELFF.

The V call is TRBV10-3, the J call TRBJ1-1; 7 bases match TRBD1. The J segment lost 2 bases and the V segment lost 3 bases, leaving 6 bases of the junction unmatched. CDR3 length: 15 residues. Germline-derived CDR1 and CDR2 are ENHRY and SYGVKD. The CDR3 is CAISDPRQGNTEAFF. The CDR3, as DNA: TGTGCCATCAGTGACCCTCGACAGGGAAACACTGAAGCTTTCTTT.

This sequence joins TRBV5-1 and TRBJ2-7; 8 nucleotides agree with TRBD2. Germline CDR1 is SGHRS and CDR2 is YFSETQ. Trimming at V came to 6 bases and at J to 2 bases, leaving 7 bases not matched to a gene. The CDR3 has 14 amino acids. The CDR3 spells CASTWAGGTYEQYF. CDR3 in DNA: TGCGCCAGCACTTGGGCGGGAGGTACCTACGAGCAGTACTTC.

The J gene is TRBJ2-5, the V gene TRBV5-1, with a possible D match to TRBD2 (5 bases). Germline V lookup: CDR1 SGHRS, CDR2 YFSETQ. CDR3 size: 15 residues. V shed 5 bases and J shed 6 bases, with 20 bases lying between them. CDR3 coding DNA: TGCGCCAGCAGACCGACTGGACTGTTGGGGAAGACCCAGTACTTC. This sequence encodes CASRPTGLLGKTQYF. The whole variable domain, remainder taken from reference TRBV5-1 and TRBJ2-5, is KAGVTQTPRYLIKTRGQQVTLSCSPISGHRSVSWYQQTPGQGLQFLFEYFSETQRNKGNFPGRFSGRQFSNSRSEMNVSTLELGDSALYLCASRPTGLLGKTQYFGPGTRLLVL.

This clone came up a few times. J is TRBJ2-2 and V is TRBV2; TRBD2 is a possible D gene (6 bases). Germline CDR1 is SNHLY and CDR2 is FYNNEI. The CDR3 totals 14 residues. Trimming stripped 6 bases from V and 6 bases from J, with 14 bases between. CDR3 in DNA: TGTGCCAGCAGGGACCTCGGGAGCCCCGGGGAGCTGTTTTTT. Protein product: CASRDLGSPGELFF.

In DNA, the CDR3 is TGTGCCAGCACCCGAGGAGGTGGAGGCTCCTACGAGCAGTACTTC. Protein sequence: CASTRGGGGSYEQYF. The chain employs TRBV11-2 and TRBJ2-7; D is perhaps TRBD2 (5 bases). Trimming took off 7 bases at V and 0 bases at J, with 16 bases between the two ends. This CDR3 has 15 residues. Germline CDR1 and CDR2: SGHAT and FQNNGV. Together with reference TRBV11-2 and TRBJ2-7, the CDR3 gives the full variable domain: EAGVAQSPRYKIIEKRQSVAFWCNPISGHATLYWYQQILGQGPKLLIQFQNNGVVDDSQLPKDRFSAERLKGVDSTLKIQPAKLEDSAVYLCASTRGGGGSYEQYFGPGTRLTVT.

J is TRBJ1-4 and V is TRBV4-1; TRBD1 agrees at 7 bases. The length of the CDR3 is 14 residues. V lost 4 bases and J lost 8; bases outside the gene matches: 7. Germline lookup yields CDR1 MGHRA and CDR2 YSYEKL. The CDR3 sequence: CASSPRQGGEKLFF. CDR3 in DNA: TGCGCCAGCAGCCCCCGACAGGGCGGCGAAAAACTGTTTTTT.

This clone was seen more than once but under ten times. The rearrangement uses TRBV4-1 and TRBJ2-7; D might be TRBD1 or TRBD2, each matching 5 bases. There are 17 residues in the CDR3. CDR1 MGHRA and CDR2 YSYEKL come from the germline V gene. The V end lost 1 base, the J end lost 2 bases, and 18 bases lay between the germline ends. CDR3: CASSQALGDPDAYEQYF. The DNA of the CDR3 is TGCGCCAGCAGCCAAGCCCTCGGGGACCCCGACGCCTACGAGCAGTACTTC.

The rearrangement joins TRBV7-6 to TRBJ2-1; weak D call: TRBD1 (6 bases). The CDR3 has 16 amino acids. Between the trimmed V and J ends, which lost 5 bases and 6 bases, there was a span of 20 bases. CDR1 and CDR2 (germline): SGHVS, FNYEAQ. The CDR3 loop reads CASSMSSPLGGNEQFF. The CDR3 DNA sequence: TGTGCCAGCAGCATGAGCTCACCCCTAGGGGGCAATGAGCAGTTCTTC.

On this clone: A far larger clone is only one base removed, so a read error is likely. The CDR3 region is CASSFQGGYEQYF. For the CDR3, the DNA is TGTGCCAGCAGCTTCCAGGGGGGCTACGAGCAGTACTTC. The chain joins TRBV7-8 to TRBJ2-7; possible D gene TRBD1, 7 bases. This CDR3 is 13 amino acids long. Trimming took off 3 bases at V and 3 bases at J, with 9 bases between the two ends. CDR1 and CDR2 (germline): SGHVS, FQNEAQ.

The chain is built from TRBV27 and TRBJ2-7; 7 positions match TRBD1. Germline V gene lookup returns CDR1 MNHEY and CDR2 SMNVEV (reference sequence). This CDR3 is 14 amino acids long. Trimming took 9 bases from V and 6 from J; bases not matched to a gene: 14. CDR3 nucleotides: TGTGCCAGTATGGGGGACAGAGGCCCTCGCGAGCAGTACTTC. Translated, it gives CASMGDRGPREQYF.

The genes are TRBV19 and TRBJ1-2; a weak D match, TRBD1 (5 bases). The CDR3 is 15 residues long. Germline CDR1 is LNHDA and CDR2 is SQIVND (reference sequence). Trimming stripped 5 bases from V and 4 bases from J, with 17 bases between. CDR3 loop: CASSPSGKGLYGYTF. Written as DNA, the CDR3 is TGTGCCAGTAGTCCCTCCGGGAAGGGACTCTATGGCTACACCTTC.

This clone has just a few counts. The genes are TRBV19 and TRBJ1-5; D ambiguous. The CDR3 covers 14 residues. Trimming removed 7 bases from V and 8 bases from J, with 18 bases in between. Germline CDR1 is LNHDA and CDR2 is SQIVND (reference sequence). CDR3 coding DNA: TGTGCCAGTACCTCGGGCAGGAGGTCGGAGCCCCAGCATTTT. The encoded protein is CASTSGRRSEPQHF.

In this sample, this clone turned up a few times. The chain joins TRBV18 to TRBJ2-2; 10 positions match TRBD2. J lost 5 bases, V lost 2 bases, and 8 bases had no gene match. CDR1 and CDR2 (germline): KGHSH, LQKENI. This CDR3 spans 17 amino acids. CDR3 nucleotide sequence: TGTGCCAGCTCACCATCGACAGGGACTAGCGTAACCGGGGAGCTGTTTTTT. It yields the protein CASSPSTGTSVTGELFF.

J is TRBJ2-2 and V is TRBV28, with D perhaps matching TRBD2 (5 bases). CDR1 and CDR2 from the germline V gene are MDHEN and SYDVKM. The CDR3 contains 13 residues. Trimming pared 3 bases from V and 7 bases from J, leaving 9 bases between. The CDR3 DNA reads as TGTGCCAGCAGTTTCGGTGCGGGCGGGGAGCTGTTTTTT. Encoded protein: CASSFGAGGELFF.

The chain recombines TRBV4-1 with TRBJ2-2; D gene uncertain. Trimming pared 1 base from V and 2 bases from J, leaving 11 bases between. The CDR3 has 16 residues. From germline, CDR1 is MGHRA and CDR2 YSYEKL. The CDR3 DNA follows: TGCGCCAGCAGCCAAGGGTGGGGTCCTAACACCGGGGAGCTGTTTTTT. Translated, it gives CASSQGWGPNTGELFF.

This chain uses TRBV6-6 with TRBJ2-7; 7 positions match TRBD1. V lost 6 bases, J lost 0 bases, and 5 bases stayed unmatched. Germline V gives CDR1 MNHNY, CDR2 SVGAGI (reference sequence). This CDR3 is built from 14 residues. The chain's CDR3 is CASSNQGDSYEQYF. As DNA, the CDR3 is TGTGCCAGCAGCAACCAGGGGGACTCCTACGAGCAGTACTTC.

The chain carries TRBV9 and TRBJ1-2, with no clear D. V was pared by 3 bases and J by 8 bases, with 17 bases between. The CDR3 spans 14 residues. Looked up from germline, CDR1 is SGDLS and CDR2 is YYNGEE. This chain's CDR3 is CASSASVWEDGYTF. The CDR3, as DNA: TGTGCCAGCAGCGCCTCAGTGTGGGAGGACGGCTACACCTTC.